The source of this T cell receptor beta chain is a study of human T cells and chemical hapten exposure. Study-wide results and caveats: Relative to controls, expanded TCRs formed significantly more large CDR3 similarity clusters.

This clonotype came up many times. Its cognate antigen is unknown. Time point noted: patch test 2, 6 weeks after DPC sensitization. The treatment denotes: therapeutic diphenylcyclopropenone sensitization with weekly scalp DPC. TCRdb re-derived calls from the RACE reads in MiXCR, one entry per CDR3 protein. The table includes 100,000 or so distinct CDR3 sequences, 9.3% detected once. Sequenced material: whole blood, taken in connection with sensitization to the hapten diphenylcyclopropenone (DPC). This clonotype was obtained from a middle-aged woman with alopecia areata. Some clones in this sample may be carry-over from other donors' samples.

The CDR3 nucleotides read TGCAGCGTCGAGCTCACCATAGCGGGTGGGGCCCAGTACTTC. As protein: CSVELTIAGGAQYF. This sequence joins TRBV29-1 and TRBJ2-5; TRBD2 agrees at 7 bases. J lost 9 bases, V lost 6 bases, and 16 bases had no gene match. The CDR3 totals 14 residues. From germline, CDR1 is SQVTM and CDR2 ANQGSEA.